This T cell receptor (beta chain) was captured by sequencing in a study of blood T cell repertoires in COVID-19. Study background: The samples span acute and convalescent COVID-19 from the United States, Italy and Spain.

This CDR3 is 14 amino acids long. Germline-derived CDR1 and CDR2 are MNHEY and SVGEGT. Repertoires were generated with immunoSEQ multiplex PCR, while TCRdb's copy carries only in-frame clones and drops some. There are over 60,000 clones in the sample; around 84% occur only once, and roughly 12% lies in the top ten. Source material: peripheral blood. The gene calls are TRBV6-2 or TRBV6-3 and TRBJ2-5; D is unclear. The DNA end lines up better with TRBJ2-7; the J call may be wrong. The source is a human donor in a cohort sampled during active COVID-19. The DNA of the CDR3 is TGTGCCAGCAGTTATAATAACAGAGCCTACGAGCAGTACTTC. This codes for CASSYNNRAYEQYF.